This T cell receptor (beta chain) was identified during a study of shared clonotypes between healthy human individuals. Germline CDR1 reads MNHEY; CDR2 reads SMNVEV (reference sequence). Deletions cut 6 bases from V and 6 bases from J, with 15 bases between. CDR3 length equals 13 residues. Regarding the study as a whole: It was the non-shared clonotypes that had lower generation probabilities than clonotypes shared by all four donors.

Repertoires were generated with immunoSEQ multiplex PCR, while TCRdb's copy carries only in-frame clones and drops some. The repertoire holds around 700,000 clones, with 92% as singletons. As defined, naive CD8 cells were CD45RO-negative and positively selected for CCR7, with terminally differentiated effector memory CD45RA+ cells excluded. Concerning this clone itself: The antigen remains unidentified.

The sequence was obtained from a young man in good health. The sample taken for sequencing was naive CD8+ T cells sorted from blood. J is TRBJ2-7 and V is TRBV27; a possible D gene is TRBD2 (6 bases). The CDR3 sequence: CASSSGLIREQYF. The CDR3, as DNA: TGTGCCAGCAGCTCGGGACTCATCCGCGAGCAGTACTTC.